This T cell receptor (beta chain) was observed in a study of blood T cells in healthy people across ages. Sample-barcoded 5' priming and a J-beta primer mix drove a second PCR of about 7 to 11 cycles. The authors tagged each cDNA molecule using a template-switch adaptor with 12 random nucleotides. TCRdb reprocessed the 5' RACE reads via MiXCR and lists one record per CDR3 protein. The sample comprises about 640,000 distinct CDR3 sequences, around three fifths of which are singletons, and approximately 37% rests with the top ten. For this clonotype: Its matching antigen is unknown.

Study conclusions and caveats: Comparison with aged donors showed that long-lived donors had more naive CD4+ cells and higher diversity. Diversity estimates drawn from one million T cells were deemed underestimates.

The donors, all healthy, were Caucasians living in Russia, aged about 6 to 100. Sequencing used blood. The sequence was obtained from a man aged 55 to 69 in good health.

As DNA, the CDR3 is TGTGCCAGCAGTCTCGGCGGGCTAGGCTCCTACGAGCAGTACTTC. Translation: CASSLGGLGSYEQYF. V usage is TRBV6-1 and J usage is TRBJ2-4, with D maybe TRBD2 (5 bases). The J call may be in error: the DNA end matches TRBJ2-7 better. The germline V gene has CDR1 MNHNS and CDR2 SASEGT. This CDR3 spans 15 amino acids.